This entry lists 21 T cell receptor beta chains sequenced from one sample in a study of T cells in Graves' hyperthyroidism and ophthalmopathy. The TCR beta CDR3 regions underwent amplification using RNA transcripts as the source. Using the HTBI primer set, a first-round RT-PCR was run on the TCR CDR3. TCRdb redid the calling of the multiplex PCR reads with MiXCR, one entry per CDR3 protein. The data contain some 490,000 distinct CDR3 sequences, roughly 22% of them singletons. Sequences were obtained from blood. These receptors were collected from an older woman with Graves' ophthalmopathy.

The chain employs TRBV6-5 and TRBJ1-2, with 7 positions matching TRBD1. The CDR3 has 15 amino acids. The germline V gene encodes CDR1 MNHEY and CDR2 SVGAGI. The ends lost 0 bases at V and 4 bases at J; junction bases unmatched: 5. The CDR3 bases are TGTGCCAGCAGTTACTCGGGACAGCTGTTCTATGGCTACACCTTC. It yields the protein CASSYSGQLFYGYTF.

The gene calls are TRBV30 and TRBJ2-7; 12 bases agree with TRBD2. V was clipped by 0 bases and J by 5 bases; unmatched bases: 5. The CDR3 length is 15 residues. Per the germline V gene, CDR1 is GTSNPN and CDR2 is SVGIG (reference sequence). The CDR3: CAWSVLLAGGHEQYF. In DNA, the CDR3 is TGTGCCTGGAGTGTACTACTAGCGGGAGGCCACGAGCAGTACTTC.

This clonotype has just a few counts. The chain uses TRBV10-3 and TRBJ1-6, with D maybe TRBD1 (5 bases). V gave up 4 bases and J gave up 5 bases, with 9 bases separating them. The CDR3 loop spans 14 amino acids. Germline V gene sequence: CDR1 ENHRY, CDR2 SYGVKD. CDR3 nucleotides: TGTGCCATCAGTGGTGGGGGGAATAATTCACCCCTCCACTTT. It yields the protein CAISGGGNNSPLHF.

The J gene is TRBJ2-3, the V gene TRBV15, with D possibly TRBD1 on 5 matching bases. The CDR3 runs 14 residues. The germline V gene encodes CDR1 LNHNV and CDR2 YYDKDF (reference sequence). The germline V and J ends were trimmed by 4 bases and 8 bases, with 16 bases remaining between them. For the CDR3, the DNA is TGTGCCACCAGCAAAAGAGTGGGGCCGCGTACGCAGTATTTT. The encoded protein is CATSKRVGPRTQYF.

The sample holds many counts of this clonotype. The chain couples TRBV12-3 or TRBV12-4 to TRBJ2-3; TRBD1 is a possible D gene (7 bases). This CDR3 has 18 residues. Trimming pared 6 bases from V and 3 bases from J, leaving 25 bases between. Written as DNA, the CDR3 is TGTGCCAGCAGCCCCGGGACAGAAGCCTTCCGGGGGACAGATACGCAGTATTTT. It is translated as CASSPGTEAFRGTDTQYF.

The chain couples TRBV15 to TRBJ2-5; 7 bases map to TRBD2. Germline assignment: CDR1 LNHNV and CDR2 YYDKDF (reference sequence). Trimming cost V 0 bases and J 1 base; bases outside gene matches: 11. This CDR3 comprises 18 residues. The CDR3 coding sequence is TGTGCCACCAGCAGAGATCTCGTAGAACTAGCGATCCAAGAGACCCAGTACTTC. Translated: CATSRDLVELAIQETQYF.

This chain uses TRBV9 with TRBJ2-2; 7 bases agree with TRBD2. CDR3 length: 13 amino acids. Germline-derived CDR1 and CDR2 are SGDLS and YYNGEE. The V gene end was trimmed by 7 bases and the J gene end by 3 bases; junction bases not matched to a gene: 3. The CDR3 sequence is CASREDHTGELFF. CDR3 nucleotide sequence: TGTGCCAGCCGGGAGGACCACACCGGGGAGCTGTTTTTT.

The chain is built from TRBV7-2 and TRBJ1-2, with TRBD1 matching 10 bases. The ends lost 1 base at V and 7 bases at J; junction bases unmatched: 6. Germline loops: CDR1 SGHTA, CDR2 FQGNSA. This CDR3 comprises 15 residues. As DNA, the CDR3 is TGTGCCAGCAGCTTAGTCGGGACAGGGGACTTTGGCTACACCTTC. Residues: CASSLVGTGDFGYTF. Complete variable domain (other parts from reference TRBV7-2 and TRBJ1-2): GAGVSQSPSNKVTEKGKDVELRCDPISGHTALYWYRQSLGQGLEFLIYFQGNSAPDKSGLPSDRFSAERTGGSVSTLTIQRTQQEDSAVYLCASSLVGTGDFGYTFGSGTRLTVV.

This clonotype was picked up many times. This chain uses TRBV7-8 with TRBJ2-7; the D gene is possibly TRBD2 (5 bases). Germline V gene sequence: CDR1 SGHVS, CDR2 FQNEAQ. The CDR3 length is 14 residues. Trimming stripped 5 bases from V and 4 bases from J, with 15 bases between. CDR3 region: CASSLSRGRYEQYF. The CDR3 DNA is TGTGCCAGCAGCCTTAGTCGGGGTCGTTACGAGCAGTACTTC.

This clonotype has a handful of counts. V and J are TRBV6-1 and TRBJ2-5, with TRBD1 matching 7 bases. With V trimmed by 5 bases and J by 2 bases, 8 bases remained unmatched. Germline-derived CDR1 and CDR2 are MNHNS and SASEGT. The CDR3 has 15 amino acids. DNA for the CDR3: TGTGCCAGCAGTCCTAACAGGGGTGGGCAAGAGACCCAGTACTTC. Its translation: CASSPNRGGQETQYF.

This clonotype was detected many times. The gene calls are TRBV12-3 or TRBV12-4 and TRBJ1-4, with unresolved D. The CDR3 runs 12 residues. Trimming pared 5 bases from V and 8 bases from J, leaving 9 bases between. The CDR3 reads CASSPTREKLFF. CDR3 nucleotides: TGTGCCAGCAGTCCTACAAGGGAAAAACTGTTTTTT.

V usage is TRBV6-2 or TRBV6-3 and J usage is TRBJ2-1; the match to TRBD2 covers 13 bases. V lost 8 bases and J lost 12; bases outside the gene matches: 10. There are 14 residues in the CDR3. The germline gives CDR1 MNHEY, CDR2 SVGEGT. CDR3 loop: CASSGTSGTSRQFF. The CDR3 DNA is TGTGCCAGCTCCGGGACTAGCGGGACTTCTCGGCAGTTCTTC.

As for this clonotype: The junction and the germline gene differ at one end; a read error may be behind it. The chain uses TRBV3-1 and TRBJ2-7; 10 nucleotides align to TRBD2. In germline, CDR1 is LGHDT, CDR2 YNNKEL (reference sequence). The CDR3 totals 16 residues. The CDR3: CANSNRDRTSGLGQYF. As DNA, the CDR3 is TGTGCCAACAGCAACAGAGATCGGACTAGCGGTCTTGGGCAGTACTTC.

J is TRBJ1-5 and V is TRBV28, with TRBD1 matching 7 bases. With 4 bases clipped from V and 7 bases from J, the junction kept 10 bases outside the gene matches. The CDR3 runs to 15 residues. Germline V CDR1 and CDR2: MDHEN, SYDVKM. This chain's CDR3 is CASSSKSGQHQPQHF. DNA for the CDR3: TGTGCCAGCAGTTCAAAGTCGGGACAGCACCAGCCCCAGCATTTT.

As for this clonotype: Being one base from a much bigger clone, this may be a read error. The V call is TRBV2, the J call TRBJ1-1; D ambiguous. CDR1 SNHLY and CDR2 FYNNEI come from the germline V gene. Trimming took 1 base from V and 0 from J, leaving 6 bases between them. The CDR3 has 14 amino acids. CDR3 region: CASSEGGMNTEAFF. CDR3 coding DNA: TGTGCCAGCAGTGAAGGGGGTATGAACACTGAAGCTTTCTTT.

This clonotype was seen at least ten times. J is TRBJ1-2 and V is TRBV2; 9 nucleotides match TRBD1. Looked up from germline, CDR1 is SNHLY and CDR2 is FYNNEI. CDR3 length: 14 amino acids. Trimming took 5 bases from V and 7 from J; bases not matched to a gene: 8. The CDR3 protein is CASSNSQGARGYTF. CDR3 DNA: TGTGCCAGCAGTAACTCACAGGGGGCTCGTGGCTACACCTTC. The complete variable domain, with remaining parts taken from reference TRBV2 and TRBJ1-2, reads EPEVTQTPSHQVTQMGQEVILRCVPISNHLYFYWYRQILGQKVEFLVSFYNNEISEKSEIFDDQFSVERPDGSNFTLKIRSTKLEDSAMYFCASSNSQGARGYTFGSGTRLTVV.

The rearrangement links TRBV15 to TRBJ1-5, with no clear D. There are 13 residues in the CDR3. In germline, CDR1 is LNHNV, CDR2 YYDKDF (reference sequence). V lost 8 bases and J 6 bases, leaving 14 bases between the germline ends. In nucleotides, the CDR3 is TGTGCCACCGGCGCCTCCTCGGGTCAGCCCCAGCATTTT. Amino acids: CATGASSGQPQHF. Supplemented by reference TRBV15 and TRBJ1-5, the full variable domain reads DAMVIQNPRYQVTQFGKPVTLSCSQTLNHNVMYWYQQKSSQAPKLLFHYYDKDFNNEADTPDNFQSRRPNTSFCFLDIRSPGLGDTAMYLCATGASSGQPQHFGDGTRLSIL.

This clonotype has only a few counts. The DNA for the CDR3 is TGTGCCATCAGTTCCCAGGTAGCGAACACCGGGGAGCTGTTTTTT. This codes for CAISSQVANTGELFF. This sequence joins TRBV10-3 and TRBJ2-2; D gene unclear. Trimming took off 5 bases at V and 0 bases at J, with 10 bases between the two ends. The germline gives CDR1 ENHRY, CDR2 SYGVKD. The CDR3 covers 15 residues.

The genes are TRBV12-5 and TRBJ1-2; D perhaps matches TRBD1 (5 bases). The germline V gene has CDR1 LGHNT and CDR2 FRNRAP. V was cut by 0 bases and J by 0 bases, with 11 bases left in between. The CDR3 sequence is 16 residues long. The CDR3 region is CASGLVVGPTNYGYTF. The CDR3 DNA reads TGTGCTAGTGGTTTGGTTGTGGGACCTACTAACTATGGCTACACCTTC.

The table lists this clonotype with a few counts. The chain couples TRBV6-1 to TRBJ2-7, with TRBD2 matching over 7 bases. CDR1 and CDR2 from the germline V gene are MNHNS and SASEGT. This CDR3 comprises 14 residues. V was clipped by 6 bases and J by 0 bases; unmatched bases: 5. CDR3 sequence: CASRSGVISYEQYF. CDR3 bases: TGTGCCAGCAGAAGCGGGGTTATCTCCTACGAGCAGTACTTC.

In DNA, the CDR3 is TGTGCCAGCAGCTTAGCGCTAGCGGGAGGACTAGAGACCCAGTACTTC. It encodes CASSLALAGGLETQYF. V and J are TRBV7-9 and TRBJ2-5, with 11 bases lining up with TRBD2. The germline CDR1 and CDR2 sequences are SEHNR and FQNEAQ (reference sequence). With 0 bases clipped from V and 4 bases from J, the junction kept 4 bases outside the gene matches. CDR3 length equals 16 residues.